This entry is about one T cell receptor beta chain. Its antigen remains unidentified. These data come from a study of cytomegalovirus exposure and HLA in healthy donors. Study-level points and caveats: It was shown in a later analysis that HLA-associated TCR beta chains were more clonally expanded than other, equally common chains.

Germline CDR1 SQVTM, CDR2 ANQGSEA. V gave up 6 bases and J gave up 1 base; unmatched junction bases: 4. CDR3 length: 13 amino acids. The primer mix had 60 Vbeta and 13 Jbeta primers. Profiling relied on immunoSEQ multiplex PCR, and the TCRdb table lists in-frame clones only, not all of them. Of approximately 140,000 clones detected, more than 75% appear once; the ten largest clones hold about 6.8%. The genes are TRBV29-1 and TRBJ1-1; the match to TRBD1 covers 8 bases. The sample taken for sequencing was PBMCs. The source of this sequence is a middle-aged woman in good health and CMV-seropositive. CDR3 bases: TGCAGCGTAGCAGGGGGCAGGAACACTGAAGCTTTCTTT. This sequence encodes CSVAGGRNTEAFF.